This T cell receptor (beta chain) was profiled in a study of T cells in Graves' hyperthyroidism and ophthalmopathy. Whole-study results and caveats: Most expanded thyroid clonotypes above 0.001 recurred in blood.

Patients counted as stable if ophthalmopathy did not develop within 18 months. Any patient presenting with uncontrolled infection, other autoimmune disease, pregnancy or lactation was left out. The sample holds a few counts of this clonotype. What it binds is unknown. CDR3 length: 17 amino acids. The germline V gene has CDR1 SGHRS and CDR2 YFSETQ. With 5 bases clipped from V and 0 bases from J, the junction kept 12 bases outside the gene matches. Authors of the study amplified TCR beta CDR3 regions from RNA transcripts. RT-PCR in the first round (using the HTBI primer set) targeted the TCR CDR3. In TCRdb, the multiplex PCR reads were re-called with MiXCR into one record per CDR3 protein. The data contain about 840,000 distinct CDR3 sequences, roughly 40% of them seen just once; the ten biggest clones take up around 10%.

The TCR sequence derives from a man aged 18 to 29 with Graves' hyperthyroidism. Sequencing was done on a sample of blood. The chain combines TRBV5-1 with TRBJ1-1, with 8 bases fitting TRBD1. CDR3 bases: TGCGCCAGCAGTTTAGACAGGGGAGGGATAATGAACACTGAAGCTTTCTTT. Residues: CASSLDRGGIMNTEAFF.